The 17 T cell receptor beta chains below come from one sample, sequenced in a study of patients and donors after allogeneic stem cell transplantation. TCRdb itself ran the RT-PCR reads through MiXCR, one entry per CDR3 protein. The data contain about 960,000 distinct CDR3 sequences, about a sixth of them seen just once; the ten biggest clones take up 5% to 6.5%. What was sequenced was blood, either unsorted or a sorted T cell fraction (not recorded which). The receptors come from a human donor who was either an allogeneic HSCT recipient or a stem cell or donor lymphocyte infusion donor (not recorded which). It is not recorded whose cells these are; they may come from a transplant donor.

This clonotype occurred a few times. The gene calls are TRBV27 and TRBJ1-3; D is unclear. CDR3 length: 13 amino acids. V lost 6 bases and J lost 0, with 6 bases in between. The germline V gene has CDR1 MNHEY and CDR2 SMNVEV (reference sequence). As DNA, the CDR3 is TGTGCCAGCAGGGAGGCCTCTGGAAACACCATATATTTT. This translates into CASREASGNTIYF.

The chain uses TRBV6-5 and TRBJ2-1; the match to TRBD2 covers 9 bases. The CDR3 loop spans 17 amino acids. V lost 2 bases to trimming and J lost 7 bases; unmatched junction nucleotides: 12. Germline assignment: CDR1 MNHEY and CDR2 SVGAGI. CDR3 sequence: CASSYRLRLAGTNEQFF. The CDR3 nucleotides are TGTGCCAGCAGTTACAGGTTGCGTCTAGCGGGAACGAATGAGCAGTTCTTC.

In its sample, this clonotype was seen a few times. The rearrangement links TRBV5-1 to TRBJ2-5, with 13 bases lining up with TRBD2. Unmatched junction bases numbered 3, after V lost 4 bases and J lost 3 bases. CDR3 size: 15 residues. Looked up from germline, CDR1 is SGHRS and CDR2 is YFSETQ. CDR3 region: CASSGGTSGEETQYF. The CDR3 bases are TGCGCCAGCAGCGGGGGGACTAGCGGGGAAGAGACCCAGTACTTC.

This clonotype showed up just a few times. This rearrangement joins TRBV20-1 to TRBJ2-7, with TRBD1 identical over 10 bases. The trim removed 4 bases at V and 1 base at J, leaving 1 base unmatched. The CDR3 is made up of 13 amino acids. Germline V gene lookup returns CDR1 DFQATT and CDR2 SNEGSKA (reference sequence). The CDR3 protein is CSAKGQGSYEQYF. The CDR3 DNA is TGCAGTGCTAAGGGACAGGGGTCCTACGAGCAGTACTTC.

In this sample, this clonotype turned up a few times. The V gene is TRBV12-3 or TRBV12-4, the J gene TRBJ1-3; D remains ambiguous. Trimming removed 6 bases from V and 7 bases from J, with 13 bases in between. CDR3 length equals 13 residues. The CDR3 protein is CASRASPVNTIYF. The CDR3 region has the DNA TGTGCCAGCAGAGCGAGCCCGGTCAACACCATATATTTT.

This clonotype showed up just a few times. The V and J genes are TRBV25-1 and TRBJ2-4; weak D call: TRBD2 (7 bases). The CDR3 is 16 amino acids. Germline V gene sequence: CDR1 MGHDK, CDR2 SYGVNS. The V gene lost 1 base and the J gene lost 3 bases, with 13 bases spanning the gap. This CDR3 reads CASSESQGRVKNIQYF. The DNA of the CDR3 is TGTGCCAGCAGTGAATCTCAGGGGAGGGTCAAAAACATTCAGTACTTC.

The genes are TRBV20-1 and TRBJ1-1, with unresolved D. The length of the CDR3 is 13 residues. Germline CDR1 is DFQATT and CDR2 is SNEGSKA (reference sequence). V shed 1 base and J shed 1 base, with 7 bases lying between them. DNA of the CDR3: TGCAGTGCTAGAGTTCAGTGGAACACTGAAGCTTTCTTT. Residues: CSARVQWNTEAFF.

The rearrangement links TRBV16 to TRBJ1-4; weak D call: TRBD1 (5 bases). This CDR3 has 17 amino acids. V lost 2 bases to trimming and J lost 0 bases, with 13 bases between them. The V gene's germline CDR1 is KGHSY and CDR2 FQNENV. The CDR3 nucleotides are TGTGCCAGCAGCCAAATGGAGTGGGGGACAACTAATGAAAAACTGTTTTTT. Translating it yields CASSQMEWGTTNEKLFF. The whole variable domain, filled in from reference TRBV16 and TRBJ1-4, reads GEEVAQTPKHLVRGEGQKAKLYCAPIKGHSYVFWYQQVLKNEFKFLISFQNENVFDETGMPKERFSAKCLPNSPCSLEIQATKLEDSAVYFCASSQMEWGTTNEKLFFGSGTQLSVL.

The chain couples TRBV20-1 to TRBJ2-3; perhaps D is TRBD1 or TRBD2 (6 bases each). V was pared by 3 bases and J by 2 bases, with 18 bases between. The CDR3 length is 16 residues. Germline V gene lookup returns CDR1 DFQATT and CDR2 SNEGSKA (reference sequence). This CDR3 is CSASVYPGANTDTQYF. The CDR3 nucleotides read TGCAGTGCTAGTGTCTATCCGGGGGCTAACACAGATACGCAGTATTTT.

The J gene is TRBJ1-6, the V gene TRBV7-3; D possibly corresponds to TRBD1 (6 bases). The CDR3 spans 16 residues. With 5 bases removed from V and 7 bases from J, the gap between germline ends came to 18 bases. Germline CDR1 SGHTA, CDR2 FQGTGA. The CDR3 spells CASSPERGAGNSPLHF. DNA for the CDR3: TGTGCCAGCAGCCCCGAGAGGGGGGCGGGGAATTCACCCCTCCACTTT.

This clonotype was counted between two and nine times. The gene calls are TRBV25-1 and TRBJ2-2; no reliable D call. V was cut by 0 bases and J by 2 bases, with 10 bases left in between. There are 16 residues in the CDR3. Germline lookup yields CDR1 MGHDK and CDR2 SYGVNS. Here the CDR3 DNA reads TGTGCCAGCAGTGAATATGTAGGGCCAAACACCGGGGAGCTGTTTTTT. Protein: CASSEYVGPNTGELFF.

The chain employs TRBV20-1 and TRBJ2-3; TRBD1 aligns across 9 bases. The CDR3 runs 14 residues. The V gene's germline CDR1 is DFQATT and CDR2 SNEGSKA (reference sequence). The trim removed 6 bases at V and 6 bases at J, leaving 10 bases unmatched. The CDR3 DNA sequence: TGCAGTGCCACCATAAACAGGGGGCTTGATACGCAGTATTTT. It translates to CSATINRGLDTQYF.

V and J are TRBV12-3 or TRBV12-4 and TRBJ1-1; D is unclear. V lost 2 bases and J 3 bases, leaving 13 bases between the germline ends. The CDR3 covers 15 residues. The CDR3 loop reads CASSLRPGAYTEAFF. For the CDR3, the DNA is TGTGCCAGCAGTTTACGGCCGGGCGCCTACACTGAAGCTTTCTTT.

This clonotype appeared many times. The V gene is TRBV12-3 or TRBV12-4, the J gene TRBJ2-3, with 8 positions matching TRBD2. This CDR3 region has 18 residues. The ends lost 6 bases at V and 5 bases at J; junction bases unmatched: 19. Written as DNA, the CDR3 is TGTGCCAGCAGCTCCATTAGGCCGCCCCGGGGGGGCAGAGATACGCAGTATTTT. This sequence encodes CASSSIRPPRGGRDTQYF.

This clonotype was observed a few times. The rearrangement uses TRBV28 and TRBJ2-7; TRBD1 matches 7 bases. V was pared by 6 bases and J by 4 bases, with 15 bases of the junction left unmatched. Germline-derived CDR1 and CDR2 are MDHEN and SYDVKM. CDR3 length: 16 residues. The CDR3 protein is CASSRPVGQGVYEQYF. CDR3 nucleotide sequence: TGTGCCAGCAGCCGGCCAGTGGGGCAGGGGGTTTACGAGCAGTACTTC. The entire variable domain, with the rest obtained from reference TRBV28 and TRBJ2-7, is as follows: DVKVTQSSRYLVKRTGEKVFLECVQDMDHENMFWYRQDPGLGLRLIYFSYDVKMKEKGDIPEGYSVSREKKERFSLILESASTNQTSMYLCASSRPVGQGVYEQYFGPGTRLTVT.

The chain combines TRBV20-1 with TRBJ2-1; D is possibly TRBD2 (5 bases). Germline CDR1 is DFQATT and CDR2 is SNEGSKA (reference sequence). Trimming removed 1 base from V and 7 bases from J, with 17 bases in between. This CDR3 region has 15 residues. CDR3 sequence: CSARGLLEGGNEQFF. CDR3 DNA: TGCAGTGCTAGAGGCCTGCTCGAGGGCGGGAATGAGCAGTTCTTC.

The V gene is TRBV12-3 or TRBV12-4, the J gene TRBJ1-5, with 9 bases lining up with TRBD1. Trimming at V came to 3 bases and at J to 1 base, leaving 4 bases not matched to a gene. This CDR3 is built from 16 residues. The CDR3: CASSFRDRVSNQPQHF. The DNA for the CDR3 is TGTGCCAGCAGTTTCCGGGACAGGGTGAGCAATCAGCCCCAGCATTTT.